The sequence of this T cell receptor beta chain was determined in a study of blood T cells in healthy people across ages. Study conclusions and caveats: The fall in TCR beta diversity per million T cells was roughly linear with age.

Isolation yielded PBMCs, at least 7 million per sample, in every case. This clonotype was picked up many times. As yet, its antigen is unknown. A much larger clonotype is one base distant, so this may be a read error. Germline V lookup: CDR1 MDHEN, CDR2 SYDVKM. V lost 10 bases and J lost 11; bases outside the gene matches: 10. There are 11 residues in the CDR3. With a J-beta primer mix and a sample-barcoded 5' primer, a second PCR ran about 7 to 12 cycles. TCRdb re-derived calls from the 5' RACE reads in MiXCR, one entry per CDR3 protein. The table has hundreds of thousands of distinct CDR3 sequences, approximately 52% seen once.

Specimen: blood. The sequence derives from a man in his sixties in good health. The chain recombines TRBV28 with TRBJ2-5; 7 bases line up with TRBD1. CDR3 in DNA: TGTGCCACGGATTCCGGGACAGAGCAGTACTTC. The encoded protein is CATDSGTEQYF.